A selection of T cell receptor beta chains follows, all from one sample in a study of T cell changes during pregnancy in multiple sclerosis. Data came from immunoSEQ multiplex PCR; TCRdb stores just in-frame clones and leaves some out. Of roughly 110,000 clones listed, around 93% are singletons. The sample here was peripheral blood, taken in the third trimester of pregnancy. The source of these receptors is a female donor in good health, enrolled as a control in a pregnancy study. The CDR3 runs from the conserved cysteine through the conserved F or W. The D gene is left open where the match is weak. For some rows the clone size is stated as once, few or many, or as a class when expanded; others skip it.

cdr3_length,v_call,clone_size,d_call,j_call,cdr3_aa,cdr3_nt
19,TRBV30,-,TRBD1,TRBJ1-5,CAWSVKLGQGVIGGQPQHF,TGTGCCTGGAGTGTAAAGCTGGGACAGGGTGTTATTGGGGGGCAGCCCCAGCATTTT
14,TRBV7-9,-,TRBD2,TRBJ2-1,CASTPGLGDNEQFF,TGTGCCAGCACCCCGGGACTAGGGGACAATGAGCAGTTCTTC
15,TRBV5-6,once,TRBD1,TRBJ1-2,CASSLWDREIYGYTF,TGTGCCAGCAGCTTGTGGGACAGGGAGATCTATGGCTACACCTTC
14,TRBV9,once,-,TRBJ1-4,CASSVDSFNEKLFF,TGTGCCAGCAGCGTGGACAGCTTTAATGAAAAACTGTTTTTT
15,TRBV6-4,-,TRBD2,TRBJ2-3,CASSKSGGEADTQYF,TGTGCCAGCAGTAAGAGCGGGGGGGAAGCGGATACGCAGTATTTT
16,TRBV13,-,TRBD1,TRBJ1-2,CASSSNNIQGVYGYTF,TGTGCCAGCAGCTCCAATAATATACAGGGGGTCTATGGCTACACCTTC
20,TRBV4-2,-,TRBD2,TRBJ2-2,CASSQVTYFELAGDPGELFF,TGTGCCAGCAGCCAAGTTACTTATTTTGAACTAGCGGGGGACCCCGGGGAGCTGTTTTTT
16,TRBV7-2,-,TRBD1,TRBJ1-1,CASKLNRDRVGTEAFF,TGTGCCAGCAAACTAAACCGGGACAGGGTGGGGACTGAAGCTTTCTTT
14,TRBV6-1,-,TRBD1,TRBJ2-2,CASRTGIRTGELFF,TGTGCCAGCAGGACAGGGATCCGGACCGGGGAGCTGTTTTTT
13,TRBV7-6,-,TRBD1,TRBJ1-2,CASSWGTDYGYTF,TGTGCCAGCAGCTGGGGGACAGACTATGGCTACACCTTC
19,TRBV11-2,-,TRBD2,TRBJ2-3,CASSYLGGTQAPSTDTQYF,TGTGCCAGCAGCTACCTGGGAGGGACTCAGGCCCCTAGCACAGATACGCAGTATTTT
13,TRBV6-5,-,-,TRBJ1-1,CASSIRGRTEAFF,TGTGCCAGCAGCATAAGGGGCCGAACTGAAGCTTTCTTT
14,TRBV27,once,-,TRBJ1-1,CASSLNGANTEAFF,TGTGCCAGCAGTTTAAATGGAGCGAACACTGAAGCTTTCTTT
13,TRBV7-2,-,-,TRBJ1-1,CASSFGGRTEAFF,TGTGCCAGCAGCTTCGGAGGGAGGACTGAAGCTTTCTTT
15,TRBV7-2,few,-,TRBJ1-5,CASSSRGGWEQPQHF,TGTGCCAGCAGCTCGAGGGGGGGTTGGGAGCAGCCCCAGCATTTT
17,TRBV27,-,TRBD1,TRBJ1-6,CASSFINRDRLNSPLHF,TGTGCCAGCAGTTTTATTAACCGGGACAGGTTAAATTCACCCCTCCACTTT
13,TRBV6-5,-,-,TRBJ1-1,CASRHHEGTEAFF,TGTGCCAGCAGACACCACGAGGGCACTGAAGCTTTCTTT
13,TRBV19,-,-,TRBJ2-2,CASSILATGELFF,-
16,TRBV30,-,-,TRBJ1-1,CAWLPRALNLGAEAFF,TGTGCCTGGTTACCTCGGGCACTGAATTTAGGGGCTGAAGCTTTCTTT
17,TRBV13,-,TRBD1,TRBJ1-1,CASSLARQGAENTEAFF,TGTGCCAGCAGCCTCGCTCGACAGGGGGCGGAAAACACTGAAGCTTTCTTT
13,TRBV19,-,-,TRBJ1-5,CASRRPEQGTQHF,TGTGCCAGTAGGCGCCCCGAACAGGGTACCCAGCATTTT
14,TRBV11-2,-,TRBD1,TRBJ2-5,CASSTGDREETQYF,TGTGCCAGCAGCACCGGTGACAGGGAAGAGACCCAGTACTTC
11,TRBV7-2,-,-,TRBJ2-1,CASSLRGPPFF,TGTGCCAGCAGCTTAAGAGGCCCTCCGTTCTTC
16,TRBV18,-,-,TRBJ2-5,CASSPPTGRPQETQYF,TGTGCCAGCTCACCACCGACGGGGAGGCCCCAAGAGACCCAGTACTTC
15,TRBV6-4,-,-,TRBJ2-3,CASSDSSASTDTQYF,TGTGCCAGCAGTGACTCGAGTGCTAGCACAGATACGCAGTATTTT
15,TRBV7-9,-,-,TRBJ1-2,CASSLVPGSNYGYTF,TGTGCCAGCAGCTTAGTTCCAGGATCTAACTATGGCTACACCTTC
14,TRBV5-1,once,TRBD1,TRBJ1-5,CASSLGQGRQPQHF,TGCGCCAGCAGCCTAGGACAGGGTCGGCAGCCCCAGCATTTT
14,TRBV5-1,-,-,TRBJ2-1,CASSLVQGDNEQFF,TGCGCCAGCAGCTTGGTTCAGGGTGACAATGAGCAGTTCTTC
15,TRBV7-2,-,-,TRBJ1-5,CASSLDGGPNQPQHF,TGTGCCAGCAGCTTAGACGGGGGACCCAATCAGCCCCAGCATTTT
15,TRBV7-8,-,TRBD1,TRBJ2-2,CASRAGTENTGELFF,TGTGCCAGCAGGGCCGGGACAGAAAACACCGGGGAGCTGTTTTTT
15,TRBV5-5,-,TRBD1,TRBJ1-3,CASSLGQGERNTIYF,TGTGCCAGCAGCTTGGGGCAGGGGGAAAGAAACACCATATATTTT
13,TRBV19,once,-,TRBJ2-7,CASSILQSGEQYF,TGTGCCAGTAGTATCTTACAATCGGGCGAGCAGTACTTC
15,TRBV9,-,-,TRBJ1-2,CASSVGDTAGYGYTF,TGTGCCAGCAGCGTAGGTGATACAGCGGGCTATGGCTACACCTTC
13,TRBV5-1,-,-,TRBJ1-1,CASSLEANTEAFF,TGCGCCAGCAGCTTGGAAGCGAACACTGAAGCTTTCTTT
15,TRBV5-8,once,TRBD1,TRBJ2-5,CASSSGQGQRETQYF,TGTGCCAGCAGTTCCGGACAGGGCCAGAGGGAGACCCAGTACTTC
18,TRBV7-8,-,-,TRBJ1-1,CASSFWGQGILMNTEAFF,TGTGCCAGCAGCTTTTGGGGCCAGGGGATACTCATGAACACTGAAGCTTTCTTT
14,TRBV6-5,once,TRBD1,TRBJ2-1,CASRGQGWKNEQFF,TGTGCCAGCAGAGGACAGGGGTGGAAAAATGAGCAGTTCTTC
17,TRBV19,-,-,TRBJ1-4,CASSIVVRSTTNEKLFF,TGTGCCAGTAGTATAGTGGTAAGGAGCACCACTAATGAAAAACTGTTTTTT
17,TRBV11-3,-,TRBD2,TRBJ2-7,CASSLNAGEVFAYEQYF,TGTGCCAGCAGCTTAAATGCGGGGGAAGTATTTGCCTACGAGCAGTACTTC
12,TRBV6-5,few,-,TRBJ2-7,CASSYSAGEQYF,TGTGCCAGCAGTTACTCGGCAGGCGAGCAGTACTTC
14,TRBV6-5,-,-,TRBJ1-6,CASSRVQGESPLHF,TGTGCCAGCAGTCGGGTCCAGGGTGAATCACCCCTCCACTTT